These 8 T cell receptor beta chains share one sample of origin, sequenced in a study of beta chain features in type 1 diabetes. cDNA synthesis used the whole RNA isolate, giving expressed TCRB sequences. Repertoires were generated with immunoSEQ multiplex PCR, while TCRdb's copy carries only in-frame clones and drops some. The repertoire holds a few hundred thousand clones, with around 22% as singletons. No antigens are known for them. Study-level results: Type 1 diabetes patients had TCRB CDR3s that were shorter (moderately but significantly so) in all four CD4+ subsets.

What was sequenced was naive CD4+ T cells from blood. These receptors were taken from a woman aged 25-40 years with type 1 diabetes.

The CDR3 sequence: CASNYATNEKLFF. The CDR3 DNA reads TGTGCCAGCAACTACGCAACTAATGAAAAACTGTTTTTT. V and J are TRBV7-2 and TRBJ1-4; D is uncertain. V was cut by 7 bases and J by 0 bases, with 6 bases left in between. The CDR3 has 13 amino acids. CDR1 and CDR2 (germline): SGHTA, FQGNSA.

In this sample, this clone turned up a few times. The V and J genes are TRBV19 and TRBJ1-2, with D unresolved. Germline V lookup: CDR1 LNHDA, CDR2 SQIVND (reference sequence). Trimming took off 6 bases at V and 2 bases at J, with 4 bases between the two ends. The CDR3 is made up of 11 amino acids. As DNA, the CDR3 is TGTGCCAGTAGCTCCAACTATGGCTACACCTTC. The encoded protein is CASSSNYGYTF.

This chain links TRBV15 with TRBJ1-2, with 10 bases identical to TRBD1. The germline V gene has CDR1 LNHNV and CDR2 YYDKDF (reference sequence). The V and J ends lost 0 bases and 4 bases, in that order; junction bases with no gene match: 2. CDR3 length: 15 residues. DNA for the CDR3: TGTGCCACCAGCAGAGACCGGGACAGGGGCTATGGCTACACCTTC. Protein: CATSRDRDRGYGYTF.

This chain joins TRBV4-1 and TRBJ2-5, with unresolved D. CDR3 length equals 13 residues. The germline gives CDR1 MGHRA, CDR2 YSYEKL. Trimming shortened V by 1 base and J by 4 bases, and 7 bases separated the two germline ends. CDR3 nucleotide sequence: TGCGCCAGCAGCCAAGGTGTCTTAGAGACCCAGTACTTC. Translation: CASSQGVLETQYF.

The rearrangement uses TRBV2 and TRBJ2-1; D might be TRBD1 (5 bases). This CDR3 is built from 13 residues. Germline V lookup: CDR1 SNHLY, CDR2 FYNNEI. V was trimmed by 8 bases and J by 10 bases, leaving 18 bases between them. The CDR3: CASSRQGAREQFF. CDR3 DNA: TGTGCCAGCTCCCGACAAGGGGCCAGGGAGCAGTTCTTC.

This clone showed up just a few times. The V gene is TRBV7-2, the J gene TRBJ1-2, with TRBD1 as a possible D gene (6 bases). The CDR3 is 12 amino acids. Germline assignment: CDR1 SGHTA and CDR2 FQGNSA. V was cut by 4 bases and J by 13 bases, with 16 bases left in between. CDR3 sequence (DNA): TGTGCCAGCAGCTCTGTTACAGGGAAGGCCACCTTC. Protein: CASSSVTGKATF.

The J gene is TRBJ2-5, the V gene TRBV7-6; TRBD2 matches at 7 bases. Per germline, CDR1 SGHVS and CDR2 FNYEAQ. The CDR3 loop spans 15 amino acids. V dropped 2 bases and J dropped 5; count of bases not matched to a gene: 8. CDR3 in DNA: TGTGCCAGCAGCTTACTAGGCGGGAGCGCCGAGACCCAGTACTTC. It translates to CASSLLGGSAETQYF.

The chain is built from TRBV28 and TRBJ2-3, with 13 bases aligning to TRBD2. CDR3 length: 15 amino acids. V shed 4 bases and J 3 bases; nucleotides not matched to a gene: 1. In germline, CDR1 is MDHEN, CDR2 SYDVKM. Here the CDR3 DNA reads TGTGCCAGCAGTTCGGGACTAGCGGGGACAGATACGCAGTATTTT. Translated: CASSSGLAGTDTQYF.